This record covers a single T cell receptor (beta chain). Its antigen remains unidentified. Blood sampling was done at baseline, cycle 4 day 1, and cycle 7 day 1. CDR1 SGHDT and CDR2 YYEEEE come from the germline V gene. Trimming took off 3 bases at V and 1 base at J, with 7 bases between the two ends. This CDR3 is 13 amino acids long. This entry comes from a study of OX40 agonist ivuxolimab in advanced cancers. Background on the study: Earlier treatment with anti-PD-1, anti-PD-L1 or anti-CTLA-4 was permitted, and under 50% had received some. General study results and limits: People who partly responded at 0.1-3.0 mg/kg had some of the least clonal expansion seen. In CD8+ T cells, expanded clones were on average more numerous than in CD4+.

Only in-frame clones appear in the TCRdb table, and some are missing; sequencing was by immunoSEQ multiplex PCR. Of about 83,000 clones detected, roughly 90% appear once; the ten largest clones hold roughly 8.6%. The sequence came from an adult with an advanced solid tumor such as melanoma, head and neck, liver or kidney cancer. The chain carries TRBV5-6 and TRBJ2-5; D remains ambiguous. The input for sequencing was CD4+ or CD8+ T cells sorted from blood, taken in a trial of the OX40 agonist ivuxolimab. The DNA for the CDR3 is TGTGCCAGCAGCTGGGTGGGCCAAGAGACCCAGTACTTC. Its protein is CASSWVGQETQYF.